These T cell receptor beta chains were read from a single sample in a study of control samples from healthy donors and cancer patients. Using immunoSEQ multiplex PCR, the repertoire was profiled, and TCRdb retains in-frame clones only, with some absent. In the table there are 400,000 to 450,000 clones, 75% to 95% of which are singletons. Material: PBMCs. These receptors were obtained from a man aged 35-49 years with head and neck cancer. Each CDR3 is given with its conserved first and last residue. The D gene is left open where the match is weak. Part of the rows lack a size; the others show once, few, many or a class for expanded clones.

v_gene: TRBV27
abundance: -
d_gene: TRBD1
j_gene: TRBJ2-5
CDR3aa: CASSSGTGGQTQYF
CDR3nt: TGTGCCAGCAGTTCGGGCACAGGGGGCCAGACCCAGTACTTC

v_gene: TRBV7-9
abundance: -
d_gene: -
j_gene: TRBJ2-4
CDR3aa: CASSFSGGKNIQYF
CDR3nt: TGTGCCAGCAGCTTCTCCGGGGGCAAAAACATTCAGTACTTC

v_gene: TRBV28
abundance: -
d_gene: -
j_gene: TRBJ1-5
CDR3aa: CASSLWGVSNQPQHF
CDR3nt: TGTGCCAGCAGTTTATGGGGGGTTAGCAATCAGCCCCAGCATTTT

v_gene: TRBV10-2
abundance: -
d_gene: TRBD1
j_gene: TRBJ2-1
CDR3aa: CASTPGQSYNEQFF
CDR3nt: TGCGCCAGCACACCGGGACAGAGCTACAATGAGCAGTTCTTC

v_gene: TRBV7-9
abundance: -
d_gene: -
j_gene: TRBJ2-7
CDR3aa: CASSSGGREQYF
CDR3nt: TGTGCCAGCAGCTCAGGCGGGCGCGAGCAGTACTTC

v_gene: TRBV5-1
abundance: -
d_gene: -
j_gene: TRBJ1-4
CDR3aa: CASSSTVQGSATNEKLFF
CDR3nt: TGCGCCAGCAGCTCAACGGTGCAGGGATCTGCAACTAATGAAAAACTGTTTTTT

v_gene: TRBV15
abundance: -
d_gene: -
j_gene: TRBJ1-1
CDR3aa: CATSRRTGNTEAFF
CDR3nt: TGTGCCACCAGCAGGCGTACAGGGAACACTGAAGCTTTCTTT

v_gene: TRBV19
abundance: -
d_gene: -
j_gene: TRBJ1-1
CDR3aa: CASSYSGDTEAFF
CDR3nt: TGTGCCAGTAGTTATTCAGGGGACACTGAAGCTTTCTTT

v_gene: TRBV6-2/TRBV6-3
abundance: -
d_gene: TRBD2
j_gene: TRBJ2-1
CDR3aa: CASSGGAGDSYNEQFF
CDR3nt: TGTGCCAGCAGTGGGGGTGCGGGGGACTCCTACAATGAGCAGTTCTTC

v_gene: TRBV29-1
abundance: -
d_gene: -
j_gene: TRBJ2-1
CDR3aa: CSVEFHRGGPRGGEQFF
CDR3nt: TGCAGCGTTGAATTTCATCGGGGAGGACCCCGGGGTGGTGAGCAGTTCTTC

v_gene: TRBV6-6
abundance: -
d_gene: -
j_gene: TRBJ2-5
CDR3aa: CASSSGSSGTQYF
CDR3nt: TGTGCCAGCAGTTCTGGTAGTTCCGGGACCCAGTACTTC

v_gene: TRBV19
abundance: -
d_gene: -
j_gene: TRBJ2-7
CDR3aa: CASSPTRQARYEQYF
CDR3nt: TGTGCCAGTAGTCCAACGAGGCAGGCACGCTACGAGCAGTACTTC

v_gene: TRBV15
abundance: -
d_gene: TRBD1
j_gene: TRBJ1-1
CDR3aa: CATSGNRDRVSAFF
CDR3nt: TGTGCCACCAGCGGAAACCGGGACAGGGTCTCAGCTTTCTTT

v_gene: TRBV6-5
abundance: -
d_gene: TRBD1
j_gene: TRBJ1-5
CDR3aa: CASHSGTDDNQPQHF
CDR3nt: TGTGCCAGCCACTCCGGGACAGATGACAATCAGCCTCAGCATTTT

v_gene: TRBV10-3
abundance: once
d_gene: -
j_gene: TRBJ1-6
CDR3aa: CAIKPATDNSPLHF
CDR3nt: TGTGCCATCAAACCCGCGACAGATAATTCACCCCTCCACTTT

v_gene: TRBV7-9
abundance: -
d_gene: -
j_gene: TRBJ1-2
CDR3aa: CASSLGQNYGYTF
CDR3nt: TGTGCCAGCAGCTTAGGACAGAACTATGGCTACACCTTC

v_gene: TRBV7-8
abundance: -
d_gene: -
j_gene: TRBJ1-5
CDR3aa: CASSRDRNQPQHF
CDR3nt: TGTGCCAGCAGCAGAGACAGGAATCAGCCCCAGCATTTT

v_gene: TRBV28
abundance: -
d_gene: -
j_gene: TRBJ1-5
CDR3aa: CASSSRPTTQHF
CDR3nt: TGTGCCAGCAGTTCCCGACCGACGACCCAGCATTTT

v_gene: TRBV19
abundance: -
d_gene: TRBD2
j_gene: TRBJ2-2
CDR3aa: CASSINRREGPSGELFF
CDR3nt: TGTGCCAGTAGTATCAATCGCAGGGAGGGGCCCTCCGGGGAGCTGTTTTTT

v_gene: TRBV7-3
abundance: few
d_gene: -
j_gene: TRBJ1-5
CDR3aa: CASSLTVHQPQHF
CDR3nt: TGTGCCAGCAGCTTAACTGTACATCAGCCCCAGCATTTT

v_gene: TRBV10-1
abundance: -
d_gene: TRBD2
j_gene: TRBJ2-1
CDR3aa: CASSGGLAISNEQFF
CDR3nt: TGCGCCAGCAGTGGTGGACTAGCGATTAGCAATGAGCAGTTCTTC

v_gene: TRBV5-6
abundance: -
d_gene: -
j_gene: TRBJ2-7
CDR3aa: CASSPRRSSYEQYF
CDR3nt: TGTGCCAGCAGCCCGCGACGTAGCTCCTACGAGCAGTACTTC

v_gene: TRBV5-1
abundance: -
d_gene: TRBD1
j_gene: TRBJ1-5
CDR3aa: CASSLEGQADQPQHF
CDR3nt: TGCGCCAGCAGCTTGGAGGGACAGGCTGATCAGCCCCAGCATTTT

v_gene: TRBV6-5
abundance: -
d_gene: TRBD1
j_gene: TRBJ2-7
CDR3aa: CASSYSGQRSSYEQYF
CDR3nt: TGTGCCAGCAGTTACTCGGGACAGCGAAGCTCCTACGAGCAGTACTTC

v_gene: TRBV7-8
abundance: -
d_gene: -
j_gene: TRBJ1-4
CDR3aa: CASSSPQPATNEKLFF
CDR3nt: TGTGCCAGCAGCTCCCCTCAGCCCGCAACTAATGAAAAACTGTTTTTT

v_gene: TRBV11-2
abundance: -
d_gene: -
j_gene: TRBJ1-6
CDR3aa: CASSPGALDNSPLHF
CDR3nt: TGTGCCAGCAGCCCGGGGGCCCTGGATAATTCACCCCTCCACTTT

v_gene: TRBV18
abundance: -
d_gene: -
j_gene: TRBJ1-5
CDR3aa: CASSPTGLSNQPQHF
CDR3nt: TGTGCCAGCTCACCCACAGGGTTGAGCAATCAGCCCCAGCATTTT